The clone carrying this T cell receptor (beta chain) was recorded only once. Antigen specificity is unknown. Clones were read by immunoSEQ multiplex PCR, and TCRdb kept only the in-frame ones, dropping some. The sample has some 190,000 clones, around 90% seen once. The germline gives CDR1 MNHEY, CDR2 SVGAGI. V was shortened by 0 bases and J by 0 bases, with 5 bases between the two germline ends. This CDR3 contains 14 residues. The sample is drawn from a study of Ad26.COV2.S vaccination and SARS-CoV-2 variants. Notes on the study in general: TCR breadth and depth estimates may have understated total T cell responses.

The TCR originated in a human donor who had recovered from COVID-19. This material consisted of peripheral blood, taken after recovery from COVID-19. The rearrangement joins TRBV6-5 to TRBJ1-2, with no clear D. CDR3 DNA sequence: TGTGCCAGCAGTTACTCCGGGGCTAACTATGGCTACACCTTC. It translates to CASSYSGANYGYTF.